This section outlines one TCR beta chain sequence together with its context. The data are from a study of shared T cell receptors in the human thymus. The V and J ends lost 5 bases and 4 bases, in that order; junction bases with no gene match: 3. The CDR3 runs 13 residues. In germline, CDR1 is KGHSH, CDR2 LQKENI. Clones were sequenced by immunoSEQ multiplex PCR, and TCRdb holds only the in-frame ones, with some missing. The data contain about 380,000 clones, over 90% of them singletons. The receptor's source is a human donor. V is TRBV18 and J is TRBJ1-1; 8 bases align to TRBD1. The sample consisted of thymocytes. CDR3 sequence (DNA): TGTGCCAGCTCAGCCGGACAGGGCACTGAAGCTTTCTTT. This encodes CASSAGQGTEAFF.